One and the same sample provided the 14 T cell receptor beta chains below, sequenced in a study of T cell repertoires in aging, cancer and after chemotherapy (dated by TCRdb to between 2018 and 2021). The sequencer listed for this sample is Illumina MiSeq. Rearranged TRB sequences spanning V, D and J segments were amplified in a multiplex touch-down PCR with a mixed TRB-A/B primer pool. TCRdb passed the public sequencing reads through fastp at Q25 and MiXCR, retaining productive beta sequences. Each entry merges the rows of one CDR3 protein and shows their most common DNA and genes. This sample has almost 3,000 distinct CDR3 sequences in its table, and roughly 22% of those were observed once. The top ten constitute roughly 60% of the sample. TCR beta rearrangements were amplified from genomic DNA extracted from peripheral blood rather than from sorted cells or RNA. The source material was blood. The receptor set was obtained from a human donor with a solid tumor.

In this sample, this clonotype turned up a few times. The rearrangement joins TRBV6-4 to TRBJ2-1; 9 bases match TRBD1. Germline V gives CDR1 MRHNA, CDR2 SNTAGT. The CDR3 runs to 12 residues. The V gene end was trimmed by 6 bases and the J gene end by 13 bases; junction bases not matched to a gene: 7. As DNA, the CDR3 is TGTGCCAGCAGCTCCGGGACAGGGCCACAGTTCTTC. Translated, it gives CASSSGTGPQFF.

This clonotype was seen more than once but under ten times. The rearrangement uses TRBV28 and TRBJ2-5; D not certain. Germline V gene lookup returns CDR1 MDHEN and CDR2 SYDVKM. The CDR3 loop spans 12 amino acids. V was shortened by 0 bases and J by 6 bases, with 5 bases between the two germline ends. CDR3 loop: CASSLWGKTQYF. The CDR3 DNA is TGTGCCAGCAGTTTATGGGGGAAGACCCAGTACTTC.

DNA of the CDR3: TGTGCCAGCAGTTGTGTGGGCTACGAGCAGTACTTC. This encodes CASSCVGYEQYF. The chain has TRBV28 and TRBJ2-7; D not resolved. The CDR3 contains 12 residues. Trimming left V 4 bases short and J 3 bases short, with 7 bases between. CDR1 MDHEN and CDR2 SYDVKM come from the germline V gene.

This clonotype has just a few counts. The V gene is TRBV28, the J gene TRBJ1-2; D not resolved. CDR3 length: 13 amino acids. Germline CDR1 is MDHEN and CDR2 is SYDVKM. V lost 7 bases and J 4 bases, leaving 13 bases between the germline ends. Here the CDR3 reads CASTPVGVYGYTF. CDR3 nucleotides: TGTGCCAGCACCCCCGTGGGAGTCTATGGCTACACCTTC.

This clonotype appeared once. The V call is TRBV6-1, the J call TRBJ2-3; 11 bases map to TRBD2. This CDR3 is 15 amino acids long. Unmatched junction bases numbered 5, after V lost 5 bases and J lost 4 bases. CDR1 is MNHNS, CDR2 SASEGT, per germline. The CDR3 is CASSSTSGGSDTQYF. For the CDR3, the DNA is TGTGCCAGCAGTAGCACTAGCGGGGGTTCAGATACGCAGTATTTT.

This chain links TRBV6-4 with TRBJ2-2; D remains unclear. This CDR3 spans 13 amino acids. Germline V CDR1 and CDR2: MRHNA, SNTAGT. Trimming pared 2 bases from V and 1 base from J, leaving 2 bases between. The CDR3 DNA reads as TGTGCCAGCAGTGACAGGAACACCGGGGAGCTGTTTTTT. It encodes CASSDRNTGELFF.

This clonotype ranks as medium-sized (0.01 to 0.1%). The genes are TRBV5-5 and TRBJ1-1, with 7 positions matching TRBD1. Germline CDR1 reads SGHKS; CDR2 reads YYEKEE (reference sequence). CDR3 length equals 14 residues. After removal of 5 bases from V and 5 bases from J, the junction contained 9 bases not matched to a gene. The CDR3, as DNA: TGTGCCAGCAGTTCCAACAGGGGAAAGACTGAAGCTTTCTTT. It codes for CASSSNRGKTEAFF.

This clonotype is medium-sized by share. This chain joins TRBV6-1 and TRBJ2-5, with 12 bases aligning to TRBD2. CDR1 MNHNS and CDR2 SASEGT come from the germline V gene. With V trimmed by 2 bases and J by 4 bases, 2 bases remained unmatched. The CDR3 runs to 15 residues. CDR3 DNA sequence: TGTGCCAGCAGTGAACTAGCGGGGGGGCCAGAGACCCAGTACTTC. It is translated as CASSELAGGPETQYF.

This clonotype is medium-sized within its sample. This chain links TRBV5-5 with TRBJ2-7; TRBD1 aligns across 7 bases. The germline V gene has CDR1 SGHKS and CDR2 YYEKEE (reference sequence). The junction had 4 bases not matched to a gene; V was cut back by 1 base and J by 0 bases. This CDR3 spans 15 amino acids. The CDR3 nucleotides are TGTGCCAGCAGCTTGAGGACAGGTCTCTCCTACGAGCAGTACTTC. This gives the protein CASSLRTGLSYEQYF.

The chain uses TRBV6-4 and TRBJ2-3; D remains unclear. Trimming stripped 4 bases from V and 2 bases from J, with 7 bases between. Germline V CDR1 and CDR2: MRHNA, SNTAGT. The CDR3 loop spans 13 amino acids. For the CDR3, the DNA is TGTGCCAGCAGTGGAGTAGCCACAGATACGCAGTATTTT. Translation: CASSGVATDTQYF.

This clonotype qualifies as medium-sized. In nucleotides, the CDR3 is TGTGCCAGCAGGAGGGGGACGGAAGAGACCCAGTACTTC. This translates into CASRRGTEETQYF. The genes are TRBV6-5 and TRBJ2-5, with a weak D call TRBD1 (6 bases). Per the germline V gene, CDR1 is MNHEY and CDR2 is SVGAGI. The CDR3 has 13 residues. V was trimmed by 6 bases and J by 3 bases, leaving 11 bases between them.

By share, this clonotype ranks as medium-sized. V and J are TRBV12-3 or TRBV12-4 and TRBJ1-6, with D maybe TRBD1 (5 bases). The V end lost 1 base, the J end lost 12 bases, and 10 bases lay between the germline ends. This CDR3 comprises 13 residues. Here the CDR3 DNA reads TGTGCCAGCAGTTTAGGCCTGAGGGGACCCCTCCACTTT. The encoded protein is CASSLGLRGPLHF.

Remarks on this clonotype: A much larger clone differs by one base, so this may be a read error. The V and J genes are TRBV19 and TRBJ1-2, with D tentatively TRBD1 (6 bases). Germline-derived CDR1 and CDR2 are LNHDA and SQIVND (reference sequence). CDR3 size: 14 residues. With 3 bases removed from V and 6 bases from J, the gap between germline ends came to 14 bases. The CDR3 nucleotides are TGTGCCAGTAGTATTACAGGGAAGGAGAATGGCTACACCTTC. This encodes CASSITGKENGYTF.

This clonotype ranks as medium-sized. The V call is TRBV29-1, the J call TRBJ2-1; D is undetermined. Germline V CDR1 and CDR2: SQVTM, ANQGSEA. Trimming pared 7 bases from V and 5 bases from J, leaving 12 bases between. The CDR3 has 12 amino acids. CDR3 coding DNA: TGCAGCGCTGGACCCCCTAACAATGAGCAGTTCTTC. Protein product: CSAGPPNNEQFF.